The clone carrying this TCR beta chain was seen repeatedly, ten times or more. What it binds is not known. This sample is part of a study of response to subunit inactivated influenza vaccine. Notes on the study in general: T cells newly recruited by each seasonal influenza vaccination are few, the authors suggested.

Germline-derived CDR1 and CDR2 are MNHNS and SASEGT. This CDR3 is 14 amino acids long. V gave up 5 bases and J gave up 3 bases, with 13 bases separating them. MiXCR, applied by TCRdb to the RT-PCR reads, yields one record per CDR3 protein. The sample yields around 600,000 distinct CDR3 sequences, about 11% seen once. These records were also assigned to another study, of T cells expressing NK-cell markers. As that study records: Synthesis of TCR beta cDNA relied on 5'RACE template switching carrying UMIs. Just one sequenced donor of eight was HCMV-seronegative, while seven were seropositive. In about six donors, dominant NKG2C+ clonotypes were about 1.0-7.5% of CD8+ T cells. HCMV specificity of the expanded NKG2C+ T cell clones was not established.

The sequence derives from a man aged 50-60 years who received an inactivated influenza vaccine. The sample was PBMCs from blood, taken on the day of vaccination. V is TRBV6-1 and J is TRBJ1-1; D is unresolved. The CDR3 protein is CASSTLVRDTEAFF. The CDR3, as DNA: TGTGCCAGCAGTACCCTGGTCCGGGACACTGAAGCTTTCTTT.